This T cell receptor (beta chain) was captured in a study of Graves' ophthalmopathy and Graves' hyperthyroidism (dated by TCRdb to between 2018 and 2020). With regard to the full study: Peripheral blood was collected at initial diagnosis, prior to any treatment. The study used TCR beta repertoire signatures to distinguish Graves' ophthalmopathy from Graves' hyperthyroidism and to predict progression to ophthalmopathy. In total, 135 blood samples were TCR-sequenced: roughly 45 ophthalmopathy, approximately 75 hyperthyroidism and some 17 hyperthyroidism-to-ophthalmopathy patients. To explore V-J signatures distinguishing ophthalmopathy from hyperthyroidism, a discovery set of 100 or so patients (about 44 ophthalmopathy, roughly 55 stable hyperthyroidism) was enrolled. An independent validation cohort was composed of roughly 18 hyperthyroidism patients and about 16 patients who later progressed from hyperthyroidism to ophthalmopathy. In more than five hyperthyroidism patients, the T-cell repertoires found in thyroid tissue were compared with those found in blood. After sampling, hyperthyroidism patients received methimazole starting at 30 mg daily, and ophthalmopathy patients received high-dose intravenous methylprednisolone. For training and testing, the 80 to 100 patients in the discovery cohort were randomly divided in a 7:3 ratio.

The research as a whole found: In cross-validation, the 13-signature model distinguished ophthalmopathy from stable hyperthyroidism with about 88% sensitivity and nearly 82% specificity, and in the test set the corresponding values were approximately 79% and 70%. In validation, the model predicted ophthalmopathy progression with about 71% sensitivity and roughly 72% specificity; roughly 11 predicted patients were CT-confirmed with GO in a median of around 6.5 months. Among expanded thyroid clonotypes with frequency above 0.001, most also showed up in blood, which suggests that blood repertoires may reflect the thyroid immune response. Sample size was not predetermined statistically, and investigators were not blinded to group allocation.

This clonotype was detected ten times or more. This receptor's antigen is unknown. No base quality information exists; no much larger clone differs at one position. Inclusive of the bounding cysteine and phenylalanine, the CDR3 is 15 residues long. Here the CDR3 DNA is all that survives: 45 bases in frame from base 1. Deletion took 1 base off V and 0 bases off J, with a span of 12 bases between the germline ends. The germline V gene (reference sequence) provides CDR1 DFQATT and CDR2 SNEGSKA. For repertoire sequencing, the TCR beta CDR3 regions were amplified from RNA transcripts. The first round of RT-PCR was done with HTBI primers and the Qiagen OneStep RT-PCR kit, and was followed by a second round of multiplex PCR, then size selection and purification. Sequencing of the libraries was carried out on an Illumina HiSeq2000 in paired-end mode with 100 bp reads. The original pipeline was this. SOAPnuke was used for read processing, and reads with adapters, uncalled bases, a mean Phred below 15, or no exact constant-primer or identifier match were discarded. COPE v1.2.5 was used to merge high-quality paired reads. Each unique nucleotide sequence was treated as a clonotype, and MiTCR v1.1 was used to align the clonotypes to the IMGT TRB V, D and J references. The analysis was limited to V-J combinations with a frequency above 0.0001, which together covered 98% to 99.2% of repertoires. A TCR clonal expansion and chaos score per V-J combination was defined as the ratio of F50 clonal expansion to chaos observed in the TCRdist matrix. Features were reduced by Welch's t-statistics and random forest to around 14 V-J combinations, which fed a naive Bayes classifier. The similarity between thyroid and blood repertoires was quantified using the Morisita-Horn index. TCRdb trimmed the raw reads at Q25, called clones with MiXCR and kept productive beta chains. Each entry is one CDR3 protein sequence, shown with its most common DNA and genes. It is TCRdb's table, rather than the study itself, that gives the V and J calls and clone size. The sample includes 400,000 to 500,000 distinct CDR3 sequences, with 20% to 25% observed a single time. More than 2.5% of the sample lies in the top ten.

Hyperthyroidism was considered stable if no progression to ophthalmopathy occurred within 18 months of follow-up. The hyperthyroidism patients were 18 to 65 years old and newly diagnosed, with a disease duration of less than 2 months. Patients with other autoimmune diseases, uncontrolled infections, pregnancy or lactation were excluded. Clinical symptoms, serum thyroxine, TRAb, thyroid ultrasound and orbital computed tomography formed the basis of the diagnosis. Ficoll-Paque density gradient centrifugation was used to isolate PBMCs from about 10 ml of fresh peripheral blood. Total RNA was extracted using Trizol reagent, and RNA quality was checked on an Agilent 2100 Bioanalyzer.

The V and J genes are TRBV20-1 and TRBJ2-5; the D call is possibly TRBD1 or TRBD2, each sharing 5 bases. The source is a woman aged 18 to 35 with stable Graves' hyperthyroidism. Donor details come from another sample of the same person, matched by shared clones. The specimen sequenced was peripheral blood. This receptor carries the CDR3 CSARVAGAYQETQYF. The nucleotide sequence reads as follows: TGCAGTGCTAGAGTAGCCGGGGCCTACCAAGAGACCCAGTACTTC.